This TCR beta chain was retrieved from a study of cytomegalovirus exposure and HLA in healthy donors. Findings and limits, study-wide: What a later analysis showed was that several of the most significant clusters appeared linked to common viral pathogens. A reported reduction in N-insertions relative to the roughly 640-donor mean was seen in an Asian-associated ancestry cluster in a later analysis.

With 6 bases removed from V and 7 bases from J, the gap between germline ends came to 19 bases. The CDR3 contains 15 residues. The germline gives CDR1 MDHEN, CDR2 SYDVKM. This clone was recorded once. What it recognizes is unknown. A multiplex PCR was run with 60 Vbeta primers and 13 Jbeta primers. The table came from immunoSEQ multiplex PCR; TCRdb's copy has only in-frame clones and leaves some out. Here the sample spans about 120,000 clones, approximately 78% being singletons. This clonotype originated in a female donor in good health and CMV-seronegative. Sequencing used PBMCs. The gene calls are TRBV28 and TRBJ1-3; possible D gene TRBD1, 6 bases. CDR3 residues: CASSLDRIRANTIYF. CDR3 nucleotides: TGTGCCAGCAGCCTCGACAGGATTCGAGCGAACACCATATATTTT.